The 28 T cell receptor beta chains below all came from one sample that was sequenced in a study of beta chain features in type 1 diabetes. Findings and limits, study-wide: TCRB CDR3 length was moderately but significantly reduced in all four CD4+ subsets of Type 1 diabetes patients.

Sequencing targeted expressed TCRB transcripts, as all isolated RNA had been reverse transcribed. Clones were sequenced by immunoSEQ multiplex PCR, and TCRdb holds only the in-frame ones, with some missing. This table has 85,000 to 110,000 clones, 25% to 35% appearing once. Their cognate antigens are unknown. The specimen sequenced was central memory CD4+ T cells from blood. The receptors stem from a woman under 30 with type 1 diabetes.

V gene TRBV19 combines with J gene TRBJ1-1; 7 bases align to TRBD1. This CDR3 contains 13 residues. With 4 bases clipped from V and 7 bases from J, the junction kept 6 bases outside the gene matches. Germline values: CDR1 LNHDA, CDR2 SQIVND (reference sequence). CDR3 residues: CASSSLTGDEAFF. CDR3 coding DNA: TGTGCCAGTAGTAGCCTTACAGGGGATGAAGCTTTCTTT.

This clone occurred a few times. The chain carries TRBV5-4 and TRBJ2-5; D is uncertain. Trimming took 0 bases from V and 2 from J, leaving 5 bases between them. The germline V gene encodes CDR1 SGHNT and CDR2 YYREEE (reference sequence). This CDR3 has 13 residues. The CDR3 sequence is CASSLVAQETQYF. The CDR3 nucleotides are TGTGCCAGCAGCTTGGTGGCACAAGAGACCCAGTACTTC.

The chain combines TRBV7-2 with TRBJ2-1; the D is unclear. The length of the CDR3 is 11 residues. Germline assignment: CDR1 SGHTA and CDR2 FQGNSA. V lost 4 bases and J lost 8, with 6 bases in between. CDR3 sequence: CASSSRDEQFF. CDR3 DNA sequence: TGTGCCAGCAGCTCTCGAGATGAGCAGTTCTTC.

This clone was picked up a small number of times. The chain couples TRBV5-6 to TRBJ2-7, with 9 bases aligning to TRBD2. Trimming at V came to 0 bases and at J to 6 bases, leaving 4 bases not matched to a gene. The germline CDR1 and CDR2 sequences are SGHDT and YYEEEE. This CDR3 comprises 14 residues. The CDR3 nucleotides are TGTGCCAGCAGCTTGGGTAGCGGGAGTGGCGAGCAGTACGTC. This translates into CASSLGSGSGEQYV.

V is TRBV18 and J is TRBJ2-4, with TRBD1 identical over 11 bases. The length of the CDR3 is 16 residues. V trimming: 1 base; J trimming: 7 bases; junction bases outside the gene matches: 6. Germline CDR1 KGHSH, CDR2 LQKENI. The CDR3 spells CASSPRRTGGVNIQYF. The DNA of the CDR3 is TGTGCCAGCTCACCACGAAGGACAGGGGGCGTTAACATTCAGTACTTC.

This clone has a handful of counts. CDR3 sequence: CASSRDSYTEAFF. In DNA, the CDR3 is TGTGCCAGCAGCAGAGACAGTTACACTGAAGCTTTCTTT. V is TRBV7-9 and J is TRBJ1-1; D is perhaps TRBD1 (5 bases). This CDR3 has 13 residues. The V and J ends lost 5 bases and 3 bases respectively, with 10 bases between them. Germline V CDR1 and CDR2: SEHNR, FQNEAQ (reference sequence).

In this sample, this clone turned up a few times. V usage is TRBV28 and J usage is TRBJ2-1; tentative D call: TRBD2 (6 bases). The CDR3 spans 15 residues. CDR1 is MDHEN and CDR2 is SYDVKM in the germline V gene. V lost 9 bases and J lost 0, with 15 bases in between. The CDR3, as DNA: TGTGCCAGTAGGGGACTCCTAAGCTCCTACAATGAGCAGTTCTTC. It translates to CASRGLLSSYNEQFF.

This clone showed up just a few times. V usage is TRBV6-1 and J usage is TRBJ2-7; D possibly corresponds to TRBD1 (5 bases). The CDR3 is made up of 17 amino acids. V was cut by 3 bases and J by 3 bases, with 21 bases left in between. Germline lookup yields CDR1 MNHNS and CDR2 SASEGT. This CDR3 reads CASSEGQLVLKYYEQYF. In DNA, the CDR3 is TGTGCCAGCAGTGAGGGGCAGTTAGTCCTCAAATACTACGAGCAGTACTTC.

The J gene is TRBJ2-2, the V gene TRBV19; 7 bases line up with TRBD2. The CDR3 consists of 16 residues. The trim removed 2 bases at V and 5 bases at J, leaving 8 bases unmatched. Germline V gene data show CDR1 as LNHDA and CDR2 as SQIVND (reference sequence). The CDR3, as DNA: TGTGCCAGTAGTATATATGGCGGGAGTGGGACCGGGGAGCTGTTTTTT. It is translated as CASSIYGGSGTGELFF. The full variable domain, its missing parts supplied by reference TRBV19 and TRBJ2-2, is DGGITQSPKYLFRKEGQNVTLSCEQNLNHDAMYWYRQDPGQGLRLIYYSQIVNDFQKGDIAEGYSVSREKKESFPLTVTSAQKNPTAFYLCASSIYGGSGTGELFFGEGSRLTVL.

V gene TRBV25-1 combines with J gene TRBJ2-1; weak D call: TRBD2 (7 bases). The CDR3 runs 16 residues. CDR1 is MGHDK and CDR2 is SYGVNS in the germline V gene. The V end lost 3 bases, the J end lost 6 bases, and 18 bases lay between the germline ends. The CDR3 reads CASSENGRAQGNEQFF. CDR3 in DNA: TGTGCCAGCAGTGAGAATGGGAGGGCACAGGGCAATGAGCAGTTCTTC.

This chain uses TRBV10-3 with TRBJ1-5; 11 nucleotides align to TRBD1. The V gene end was trimmed by 2 bases and the J gene end by 7 bases; junction bases not matched to a gene: 4. This CDR3 is built from 15 residues. Germline V CDR1 and CDR2: ENHRY, SYGVKD. In DNA form, the CDR3 reads TGTGCCATCAGTGAGCCCGGACAGGGGGCCCAGCCCCAGCATTTT. Protein: CAISEPGQGAQPQHF.

The J gene is TRBJ1-2, the V gene TRBV25-1; tentative D call: TRBD1 (6 bases). Per the germline V gene, CDR1 is MGHDK and CDR2 is SYGVNS. The CDR3 sequence is 14 residues long. V dropped 6 bases and J dropped 5 bases, with 16 bases sitting between them. The CDR3 DNA sequence: TGTGCCAGCAGCATCCCAGGGGACCAATATGGCTACACCTTC. It yields the protein CASSIPGDQYGYTF.

This clone was recorded a few times. The chain links TRBV30 to TRBJ1-1; D is ambiguous. The CDR3 sequence is 13 residues long. The germline gives CDR1 GTSNPN, CDR2 SVGIG (reference sequence). Trimming removed 1 base from V and 10 bases from J, with 16 bases in between. As DNA, the CDR3 is TGTGCCTGGAGTGATAGAGCCCGGGTTTTAGCTTTCTTT. Translated, it gives CAWSDRARVLAFF.

There are a few counts of this clone. The chain couples TRBV5-1 to TRBJ2-3; the match to TRBD2 covers 7 bases. CDR3 length equals 15 residues. Germline V lookup: CDR1 SGHRS, CDR2 YFSETQ. V lost 3 bases to trimming and J lost 4 bases; unmatched junction nucleotides: 8. CDR3 residues: CASSSWTSSADTQYF. The CDR3 DNA reads as TGCGCCAGCAGCTCGTGGACTAGTTCAGCAGATACGCAGTATTTT.

This clone was seen just once. The chain links TRBV7-2 to TRBJ1-1; no clear D gene. CDR3 length: 13 residues. V lost 5 bases and J lost 0, with 7 bases in between. Per germline, CDR1 SGHTA and CDR2 FQGNSA. CDR3 residues: CASSPYMNTEAFF. The CDR3 nucleotides are TGTGCCAGCAGCCCCTATATGAACACTGAAGCTTTCTTT.

J is TRBJ1-1 and V is TRBV19, with TRBD1 as a possible D gene (6 bases). Trimming removed 4 bases from V and 0 bases from J, with 15 bases in between. The CDR3 has 16 residues. Germline CDR1 is LNHDA and CDR2 is SQIVND (reference sequence). This chain's CDR3 is CASSNPWQGLNTEAFF. The CDR3 DNA reads as TGTGCCAGTAGTAATCCTTGGCAGGGGCTGAACACTGAAGCTTTCTTT.

A few counts support this clone. The chain has TRBV30 and TRBJ2-1; 15 nucleotides match TRBD2. The ends lost 2 bases at V and 6 bases at J; junction bases unmatched: 5. The CDR3 consists of 16 residues. Looked up from germline, CDR1 is GTSNPN and CDR2 is SVGIG (reference sequence). CDR3 sequence (DNA): TGTGCCTGGAGTCCGGGGGGACTAGCGGGAGGCAATGAGCAGTTCTTC. Translation: CAWSPGGLAGGNEQFF. Full variable domain (missing parts from reference TRBV30 and TRBJ2-1): SQTIHQWPATLVQPVGSPLSLECTVEGTSNPNLYWYRQAAGRGLQLLFYSVGIGQISSEVPQNLSASRPQDRQFILSSKKLLLSDSGFYLCAWSPGGLAGGNEQFFGPGTRLTVL.

V gene TRBV29-1 combines with J gene TRBJ2-3, with 11 bases matching TRBD2. The CDR3 is made up of 13 amino acids. The germline CDR1 and CDR2 sequences are SQVTM and ANQGSEA. Trimming cost V 7 bases and J 0 bases; bases outside gene matches: 0. The CDR3 region is CSGTSGSTDTQYF. DNA of the CDR3: TGCAGCGGGACTAGCGGGAGCACAGATACGCAGTATTTT.

This chain links TRBV18 with TRBJ2-7; TRBD1 agrees at 8 bases. Germline assignment: CDR1 KGHSH and CDR2 LQKENI. After removal of 5 bases from V and 5 bases from J, the junction contained 8 bases not matched to a gene. The CDR3 covers 14 residues. The CDR3 DNA reads as TGTGCCAGCTCAGAAAGGACAGGGCCCAACGAGCAGTACTTC. Protein sequence: CASSERTGPNEQYF.

This clone has just a few counts. The rearrangement joins TRBV9 to TRBJ2-2, with D perhaps TRBD2 (5 bases). Trimming removed 0 bases from V and 5 bases from J, with 5 bases in between. Germline V lookup: CDR1 SGDLS, CDR2 YYNGEE. The CDR3 covers 13 residues. The CDR3 is CASSVAGTGELFF. The DNA for the CDR3 is TGTGCCAGCAGCGTAGCGGGGACCGGGGAGCTGTTTTTT.

This clone was counted a few times. The genes are TRBV7-2 and TRBJ2-4; 10 nucleotides match TRBD2. This CDR3 has 12 amino acids. Germline CDR1 SGHTA, CDR2 FQGNSA. CDR3 nucleotide sequence: TGTGCGAGCGGGAGGGATACTGACATTCAGTACTTC. Amino acids: CASGRDTDIQYF.

The V gene is TRBV5-1, the J gene TRBJ2-5, with TRBD1 identical over 12 bases. The length of the CDR3 is 15 residues. The V gene end was trimmed by 3 bases and the J gene end by 5 bases; junction bases not matched to a gene: 5. CDR1 and CDR2 (germline): SGHRS, YFSETQ. The chain's CDR3 is CASSSGTGGWETQYF. The CDR3 DNA sequence: TGCGCCAGCAGCTCCGGGACAGGGGGCTGGGAGACCCAGTACTTC.

The chain has TRBV28 and TRBJ2-2; D is perhaps TRBD1 (5 bases). The CDR3 length is 19 residues. Germline values: CDR1 MDHEN, CDR2 SYDVKM. Trimming removed 4 bases at V and 0 bases at J, with 21 bases between. The CDR3 DNA reads TGTGCCAGCAGTTGGCCCTCTGACAGAGCCACAGCGAACACCGGGGAGCTGTTTTTT. It specifies CASSWPSDRATANTGELFF.

The chain is built from TRBV19 and TRBJ1-2, with D tentatively TRBD1 (6 bases). This CDR3 contains 17 residues. V was shortened by 7 bases and J by 7 bases, with 28 bases between the two germline ends. Germline CDR1 reads LNHDA; CDR2 reads SQIVND (reference sequence). The CDR3, as DNA: TGTGCCAGTATCCCCCGAGGGGGGGGCGCTTCATCGCGTGGCTACACCTTC. This sequence encodes CASIPRGGGASSRGYTF.

The V and J genes are TRBV14 and TRBJ1-1, with 7 bases that match TRBD1. The CDR3 loop spans 17 amino acids. V was pared by 6 bases and J by 0 bases, with 13 bases of the junction left unmatched. In germline, CDR1 is SGHDN, CDR2 FVKESK. The CDR3 spells CASSPPRQGKVNTEAFF. The CDR3 DNA sequence: TGTGCCAGCAGTCCCCCTCGACAGGGAAAGGTGAACACTGAAGCTTTCTTT.

This rearrangement joins TRBV7-2 to TRBJ2-2; 10 nucleotides agree with TRBD1. The CDR3 sequence is 15 residues long. V shed 5 bases and J 5 bases; nucleotides not matched to a gene: 5. CDR1 and CDR2 (germline): SGHTA, FQGNSA. CDR3 residues: CASSGQGVGTGELFF. CDR3 in DNA: TGTGCCAGCAGCGGACAGGGGGTCGGGACCGGGGAGCTGTTTTTT. The full variable domain, rest sourced from reference TRBV7-2 and TRBJ2-2, is GAGVSQSPSNKVTEKGKDVELRCDPISGHTALYWYRQSLGQGLEFLIYFQGNSAPDKSGLPSDRFSAERTGGSVSTLTIQRTQQEDSAVYLCASSGQGVGTGELFFGEGSRLTVL.

There are a few counts of this clone. One end of the junction fails to match germline, which may point to a read error. V is TRBV10-3 and J is TRBJ2-2, with D maybe TRBD1 (6 bases). Germline V gene lookup returns CDR1 ENHRY and CDR2 SYGVKD. The CDR3 is made up of 14 amino acids. The CDR3 DNA is TGTGCCATCAGGGAGTGGGACACCTCACCCGAGCTGTTTTTT. It is translated as CAIREWDTSPELFF.

This clone has a handful of counts. The V call is TRBV2, the J call TRBJ1-2, with a weak D call TRBD1 (5 bases). Deletions cut 6 bases from V and 8 bases from J, with 19 bases between. The V gene's germline CDR1 is SNHLY and CDR2 FYNNEI. The CDR3 sequence is 14 residues long. CDR3: CASSAGDSSRGYTF. In DNA, the CDR3 is TGTGCCAGCAGCGCCGGCGACAGTTCTAGAGGCTACACCTTC.